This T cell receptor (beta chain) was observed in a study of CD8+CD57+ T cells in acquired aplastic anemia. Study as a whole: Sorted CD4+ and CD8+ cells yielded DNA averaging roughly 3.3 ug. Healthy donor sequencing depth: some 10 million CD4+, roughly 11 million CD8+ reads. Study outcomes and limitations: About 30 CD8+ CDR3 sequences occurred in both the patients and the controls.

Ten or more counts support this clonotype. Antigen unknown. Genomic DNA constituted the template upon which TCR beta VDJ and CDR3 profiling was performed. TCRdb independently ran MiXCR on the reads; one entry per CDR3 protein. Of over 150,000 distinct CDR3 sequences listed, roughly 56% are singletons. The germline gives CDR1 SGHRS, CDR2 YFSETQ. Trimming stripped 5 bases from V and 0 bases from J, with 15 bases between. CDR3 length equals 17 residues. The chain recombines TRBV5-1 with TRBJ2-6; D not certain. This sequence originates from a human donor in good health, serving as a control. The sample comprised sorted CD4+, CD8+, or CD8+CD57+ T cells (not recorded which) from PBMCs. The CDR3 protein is CASRPLTAVSGANVLTF. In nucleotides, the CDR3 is TGCGCCAGCAGACCCCTAACGGCAGTCTCTGGGGCCAACGTCCTGACTTTC.